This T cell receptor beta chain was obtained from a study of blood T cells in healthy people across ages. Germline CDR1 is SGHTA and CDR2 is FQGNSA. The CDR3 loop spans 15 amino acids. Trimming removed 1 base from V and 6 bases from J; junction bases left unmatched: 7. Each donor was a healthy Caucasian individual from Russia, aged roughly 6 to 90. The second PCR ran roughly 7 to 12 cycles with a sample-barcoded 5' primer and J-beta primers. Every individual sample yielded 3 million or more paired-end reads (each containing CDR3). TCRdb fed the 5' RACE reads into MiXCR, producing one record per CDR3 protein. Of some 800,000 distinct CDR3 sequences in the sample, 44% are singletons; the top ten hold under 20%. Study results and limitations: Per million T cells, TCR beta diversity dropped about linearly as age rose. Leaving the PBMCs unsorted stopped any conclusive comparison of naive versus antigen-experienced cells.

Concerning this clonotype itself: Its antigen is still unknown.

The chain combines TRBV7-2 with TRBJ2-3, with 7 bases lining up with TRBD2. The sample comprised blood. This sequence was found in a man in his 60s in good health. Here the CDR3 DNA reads TGTGCCAGCAGCTTAGGAGGAGCGGGGAAGGATACGCAGTATTTT. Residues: CASSLGGAGKDTQYF.